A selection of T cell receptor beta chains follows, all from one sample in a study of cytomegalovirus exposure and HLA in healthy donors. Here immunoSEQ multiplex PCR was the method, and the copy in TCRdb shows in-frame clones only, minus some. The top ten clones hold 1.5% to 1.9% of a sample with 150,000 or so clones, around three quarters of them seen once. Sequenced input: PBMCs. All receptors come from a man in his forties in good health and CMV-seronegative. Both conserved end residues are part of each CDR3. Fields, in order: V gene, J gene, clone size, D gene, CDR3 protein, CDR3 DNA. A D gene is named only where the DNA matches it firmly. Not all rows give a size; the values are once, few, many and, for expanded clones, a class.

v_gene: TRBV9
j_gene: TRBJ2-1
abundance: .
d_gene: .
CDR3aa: CASSVEVSLDVVEQFF
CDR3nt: TGTGCCAGCAGCGTAGAGGTTAGCCTCGACGTAGTTGAGCAGTTCTTC

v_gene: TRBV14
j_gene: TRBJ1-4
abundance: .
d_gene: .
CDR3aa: CASSQLGGAATNEKLFF
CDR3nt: TGTGCCAGCAGCCAACTGGGGGGGGCTGCAACTAATGAAAAACTGTTTTTT

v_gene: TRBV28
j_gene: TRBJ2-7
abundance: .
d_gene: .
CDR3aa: CASSIWTDLTYEQYF
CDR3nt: TGTGCCAGCAGTATATGGACAGACCTGACCTACGAGCAGTACTTC

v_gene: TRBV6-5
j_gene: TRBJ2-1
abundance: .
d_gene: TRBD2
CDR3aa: CASRASGFNEQFF
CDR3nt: TGTGCCAGCAGGGCTAGCGGCTTCAATGAGCAGTTCTTC

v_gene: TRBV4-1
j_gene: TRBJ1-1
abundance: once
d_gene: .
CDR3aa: CASSQDAQEGFTEAFF
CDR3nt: TGCGCCAGCAGCCAAGATGCGCAGGAGGGGTTCACTGAAGCTTTCTTT

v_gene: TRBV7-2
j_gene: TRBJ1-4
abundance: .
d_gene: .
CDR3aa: CASSRQRGDNEKLFF
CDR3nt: TGTGCCAGCAGCAGACAACGGGGTGATAATGAAAAACTGTTTTTT

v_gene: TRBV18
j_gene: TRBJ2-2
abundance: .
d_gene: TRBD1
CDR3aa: CASSPWGQSTGELFF
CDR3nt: TGTGCCAGCTCACCCTGGGGACAGAGCACCGGGGAGCTGTTTTTT

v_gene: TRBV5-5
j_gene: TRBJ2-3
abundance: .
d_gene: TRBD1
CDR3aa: CASSLVGTGGDTQYF
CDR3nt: TGTGCCAGCAGCTTGGTCGGGACAGGGGGAGATACGCAGTATTTT

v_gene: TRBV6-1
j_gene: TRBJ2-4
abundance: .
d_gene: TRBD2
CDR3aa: CASSDASGMVNSQYF
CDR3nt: TGTGCCAGCAGTGACGCTAGCGGGATGGTAAACAGTCAGTACTTC

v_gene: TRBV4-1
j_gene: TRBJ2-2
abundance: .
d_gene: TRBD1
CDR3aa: CASSQGLLQGAGELFF
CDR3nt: TGCGCCAGCAGCCAAGGGCTACTACAGGGGGCCGGGGAGCTGTTTTTT

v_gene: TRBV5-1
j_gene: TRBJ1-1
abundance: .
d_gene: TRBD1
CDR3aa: CASGGPGGTEAFF
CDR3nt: TGCGCCAGCGGAGGACCAGGGGGCACTGAAGCTTTCTTT

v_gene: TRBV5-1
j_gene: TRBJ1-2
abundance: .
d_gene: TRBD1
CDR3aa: CASSYWGQGDGYTF
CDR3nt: TGCGCCAGCAGCTACTGGGGACAGGGTGATGGCTACACCTTC

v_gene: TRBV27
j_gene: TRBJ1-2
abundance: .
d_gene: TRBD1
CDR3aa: CATGTGYGYTF
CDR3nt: TGTGCCACCGGGACAGGCTATGGCTACACCTTC

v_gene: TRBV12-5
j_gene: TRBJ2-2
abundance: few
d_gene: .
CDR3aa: CASGLGWGDNTGELFF
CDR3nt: TGTGCTAGTGGTTTGGGCTGGGGGGACAACACCGGGGAGCTGTTTTTT

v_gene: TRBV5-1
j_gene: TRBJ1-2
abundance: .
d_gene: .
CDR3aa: CASSLRGEIHGYTF
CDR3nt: TGCGCCAGCAGCCTCAGGGGCGAGATTCATGGCTACACCTTC

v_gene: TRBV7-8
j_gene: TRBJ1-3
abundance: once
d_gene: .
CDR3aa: CASSPSRGALSGNTIYF
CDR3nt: TGTGCCAGCAGCCCCTCCCGGGGGGCCCTCTCTGGAAACACCATATATTTT

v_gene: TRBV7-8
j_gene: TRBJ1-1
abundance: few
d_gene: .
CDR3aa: CASIFEGGEGYTEAFF
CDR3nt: TGTGCCAGCATTTTCGAAGGCGGGGAAGGGTACACTGAAGCTTTCTTT

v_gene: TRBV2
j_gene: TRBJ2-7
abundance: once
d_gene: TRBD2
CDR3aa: CASSSGRSSYEQYF
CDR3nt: TGTGCCAGTTCTAGCGGGAGGAGCTCCTACGAGCAGTACTTC

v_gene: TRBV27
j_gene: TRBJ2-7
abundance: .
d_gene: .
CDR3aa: CASSFRDKGSYEQYF
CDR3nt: TGTGCCAGCAGTTTCCGGGACAAAGGCTCCTACGAGCAGTACTTC

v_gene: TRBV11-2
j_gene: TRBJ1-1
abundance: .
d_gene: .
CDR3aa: CASSVAERGTEAFF
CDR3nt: TGTGCCAGCAGCGTAGCTGAAAGGGGCACTGAAGCTTTCTTT

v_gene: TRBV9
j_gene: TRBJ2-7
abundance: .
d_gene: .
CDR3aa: CASSVTGGTYEQYF
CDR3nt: TGTGCCAGCAGCGTCACCGGAGGAACCTACGAGCAGTACTTC

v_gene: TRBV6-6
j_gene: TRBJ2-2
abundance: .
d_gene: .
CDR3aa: CASSSPSPNTGELFF
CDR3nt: TGTGCCAGCAGTTCACCCAGTCCGAACACCGGGGAGCTGTTTTTT

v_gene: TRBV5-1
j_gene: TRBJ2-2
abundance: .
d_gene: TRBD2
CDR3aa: CASSLASLAGAGELFF
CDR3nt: TGCGCCAGCAGCTTGGCCTCACTAGCGGGAGCCGGGGAGCTGTTTTTT

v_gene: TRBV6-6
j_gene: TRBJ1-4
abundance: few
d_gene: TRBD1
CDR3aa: CASTGVSNEKLFF
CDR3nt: TGTGCCAGTACAGGGGTTTCTAATGAAAAACTGTTTTTT

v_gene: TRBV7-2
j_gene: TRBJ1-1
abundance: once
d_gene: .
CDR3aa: CASSSQGTEAFF
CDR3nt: TGTGCCAGCAGCTCCCAGGGCACTGAAGCTTTCTTT

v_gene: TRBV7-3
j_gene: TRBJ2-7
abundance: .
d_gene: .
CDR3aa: CASSPGPGDYEQYF
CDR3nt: TGTGCCAGCAGCCCAGGGCCAGGAGACTACGAGCAGTACTTC

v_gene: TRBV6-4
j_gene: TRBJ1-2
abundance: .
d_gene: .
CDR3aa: CASSGGPNYGYTF
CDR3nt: TGTGCCAGCAGTGGAGGTCCGAACTATGGCTACACCTTC

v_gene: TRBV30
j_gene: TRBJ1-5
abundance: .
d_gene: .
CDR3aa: CAWTGGDSNQPQHF
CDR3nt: TGTGCCTGGACTGGAGGAGATAGCAATCAGCCCCAGCATTTT

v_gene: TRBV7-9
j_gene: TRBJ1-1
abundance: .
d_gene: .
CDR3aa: CASSLGRDAHTEAFF
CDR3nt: TGTGCCAGCAGCTTAGGCCGGGATGCCCACACTGAAGCTTTCTTT

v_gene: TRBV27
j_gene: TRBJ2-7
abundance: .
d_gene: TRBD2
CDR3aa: CASSFSGSAYEQYF
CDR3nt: TGTGCCAGCAGTTTTAGCGGGAGTGCCTACGAGCAGTACTTC

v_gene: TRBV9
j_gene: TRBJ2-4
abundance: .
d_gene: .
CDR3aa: CASSAPRGGLGKNIQYF
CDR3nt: TGTGCCAGCAGCGCACCCAGAGGGGGTTTGGGCAAAAACATTCAGTACTTC

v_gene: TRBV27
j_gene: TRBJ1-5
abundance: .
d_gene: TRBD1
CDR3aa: CASSLGTGGSNQPQHF
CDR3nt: TGTGCCAGCAGTCTCGGGACAGGGGGTTCCAATCAGCCCCAGCATTTT

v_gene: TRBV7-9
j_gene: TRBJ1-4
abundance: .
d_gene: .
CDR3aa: CSSSFRQGGNEKLFF
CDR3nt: TGTTCCAGCAGCTTCAGGCAGGGTGGAAATGAAAAACTGTTTTTT

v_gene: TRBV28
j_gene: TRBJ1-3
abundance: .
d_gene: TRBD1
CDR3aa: CASISGTAGNTIYF
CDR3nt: TGTGCCAGCATCTCCGGGACAGCCGGAAACACCATATATTTT

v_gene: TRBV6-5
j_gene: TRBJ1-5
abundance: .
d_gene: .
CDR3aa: CASSSGLGGQHF
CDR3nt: TGTGCCAGCAGTTCGGGACTCGGGGGCCAGCATTTT

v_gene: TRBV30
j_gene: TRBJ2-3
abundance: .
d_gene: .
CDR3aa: CAWSVAAPDTQYF
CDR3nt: TGTGCCTGGAGTGTAGCCGCCCCTGATACGCAGTATTTT

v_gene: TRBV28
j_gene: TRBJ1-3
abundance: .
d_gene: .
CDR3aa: CASSISRGQGGNTIYF
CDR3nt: TGTGCCAGCAGTATATCCCGCGGTCAGGGTGGAAACACCATATATTTT

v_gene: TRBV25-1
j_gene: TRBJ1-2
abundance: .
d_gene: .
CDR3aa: CASSGMGLNQGYTF
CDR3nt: TGTGCCAGCAGTGGCATGGGCCTCAATCAAGGCTACACCTTC

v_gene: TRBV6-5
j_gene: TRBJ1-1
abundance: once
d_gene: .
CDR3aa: CASSPDRTKAFF
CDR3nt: TGTGCCAGCAGTCCCGACAGGACCAAAGCTTTCTTT

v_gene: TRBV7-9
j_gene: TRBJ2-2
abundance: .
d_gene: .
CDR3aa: CASSFLGELFF
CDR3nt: TGTGCCAGCAGCTTTTTAGGGGAGCTGTTTTTT

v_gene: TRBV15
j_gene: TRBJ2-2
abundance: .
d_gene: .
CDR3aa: CATSKDRYTGELFF
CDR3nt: TGTGCCACCAGCAAAGACCGTTACACCGGGGAGCTGTTTTTT

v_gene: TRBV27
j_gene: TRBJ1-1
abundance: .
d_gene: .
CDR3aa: CASSLGPGPHTEAFF
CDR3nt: TGTGCCAGCAGTTTAGGTCCGGGTCCCCACACTGAAGCTTTCTTT

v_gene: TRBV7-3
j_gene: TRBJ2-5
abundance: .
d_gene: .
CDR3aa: CASSLTVAQETQYF
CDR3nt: TGTGCCAGCAGCTTAACTGTGGCCCAAGAGACCCAGTACTTC

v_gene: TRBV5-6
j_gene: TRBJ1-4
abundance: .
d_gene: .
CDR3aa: CASSPRDNRNEKLFF
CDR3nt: TGTGCCAGCAGCCCTCGGGACAACCGTAATGAAAAACTGTTTTTT

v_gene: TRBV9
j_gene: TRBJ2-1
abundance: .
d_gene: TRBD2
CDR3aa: CASSATGGRDEQFF
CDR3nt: TGTGCCAGCAGCGCCACGGGAGGCCGGGATGAGCAGTTCTTC

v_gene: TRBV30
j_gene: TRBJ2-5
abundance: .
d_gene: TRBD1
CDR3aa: CAWGDSFKETQYF
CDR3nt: TGTGCCTGGGGGGACAGTTTCAAAGAGACCCAGTACTTC

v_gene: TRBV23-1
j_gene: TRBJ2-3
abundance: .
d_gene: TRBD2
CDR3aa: CASSPGLSVGLAGTSTDTQYF
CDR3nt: TGCGCCAGCAGTCCTGGCCTGTCTGTAGGACTAGCGGGGACAAGCACAGATACGCAGTATTTT

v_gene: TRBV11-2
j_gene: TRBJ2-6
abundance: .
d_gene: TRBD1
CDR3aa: CASMDRGGGANVLTF
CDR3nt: TGTGCCAGCATGGACAGGGGCGGAGGGGCCAACGTCCTGACTTTC

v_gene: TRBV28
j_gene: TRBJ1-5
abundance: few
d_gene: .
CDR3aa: CASTRDLSNQPQHF
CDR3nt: TGTGCCAGCACGAGGGATCTAAGCAATCAGCCCCAGCATTTT

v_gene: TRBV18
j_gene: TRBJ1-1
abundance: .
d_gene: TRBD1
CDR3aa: CASSPPIPGQGSEAFF
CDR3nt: TGTGCCAGCTCACCTCCAATCCCGGGACAGGGCAGTGAAGCTTTCTTT

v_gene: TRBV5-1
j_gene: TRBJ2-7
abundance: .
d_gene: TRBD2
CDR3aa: CASSFGLAGISYEQYF
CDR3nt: TGCGCCAGCAGCTTTGGACTAGCGGGGATCTCCTACGAGCAGTACTTC

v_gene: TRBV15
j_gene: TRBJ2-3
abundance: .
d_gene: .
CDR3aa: CATSRDNGRATDTQYF
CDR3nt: TGTGCCACCAGCAGAGATAACGGGAGAGCCACAGATACGCAGTATTTT

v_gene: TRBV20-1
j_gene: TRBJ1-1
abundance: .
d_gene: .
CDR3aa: CSAQEQSQAFF
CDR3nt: TGCAGTGCCCAGGAACAAAGCCAGGCTTTCTTT

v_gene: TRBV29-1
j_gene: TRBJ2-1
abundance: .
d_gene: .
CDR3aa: CSVATLASAKEQFF
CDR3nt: TGCAGCGTTGCCACCCTGGCTAGTGCTAAAGAGCAGTTCTTC

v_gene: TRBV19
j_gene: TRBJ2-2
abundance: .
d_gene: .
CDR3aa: CASTGTRRNTGELFF
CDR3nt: TGTGCCAGTACCGGGACACGGAGAAACACCGGGGAGCTGTTTTTT

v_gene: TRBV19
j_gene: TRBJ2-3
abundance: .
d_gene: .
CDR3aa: CASSIVGREDTQYF
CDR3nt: TGTGCCAGTAGTATTGTCGGGAGAGAAGATACGCAGTATTTT

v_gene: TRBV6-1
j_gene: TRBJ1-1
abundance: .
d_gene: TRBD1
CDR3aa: CASSYDRVGNTEAFF
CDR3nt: TGTGCCAGCAGCTACGACAGGGTAGGGAACACTGAAGCTTTCTTT

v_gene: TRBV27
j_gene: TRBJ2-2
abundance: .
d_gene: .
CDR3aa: CASRELGTGELFF
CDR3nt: TGTGCCAGCAGGGAGCTTGGCACCGGGGAGCTGTTTTTT

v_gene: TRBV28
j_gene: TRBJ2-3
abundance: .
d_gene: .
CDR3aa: CASSPPPRNTDTQYF
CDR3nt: TGTGCCAGCAGCCCCCCCCCGCGGAACACAGATACGCAGTATTTT